This T cell receptor beta chain was documented in a study of identical twins. Donors uniformly comprised healthy Caucasians. Overall study findings and caveats: Shared out-of-frame alpha sequences (those common to twins) showed excess low generation probability.

The CDR3 spans 18 residues. V was pared by 10 bases and J by 2 bases, with 28 bases between. The germline V gene has CDR1 MDHEN and CDR2 SYDVKM. Unique molecular identifiers were present on the cDNA, and a universal primer site came from template switching. A single record per CDR3 protein comes from TCRdb applying MiXCR to the 5' RACE reads. The repertoire includes around 960,000 distinct CDR3 sequences, around an eighth of them detected once, and around 1.5% sits in the top ten. With respect to this clonotype: As yet, its antigen is unknown.

The sample was also reused in another study, on yellow fever vaccine responses in identical twins. As reported in that work: Twins' vaccine T cell responses were reported to seem partly convergent and partly personalized.

This rearrangement joins TRBV28 to TRBJ2-3, with D possibly being TRBD2 (6 bases). The clonotype comes from a young woman in good health. Sequencing was performed on PBMCs. Here the CDR3 DNA reads TGTGCCACCCTGAACTCCCAGGTTTCGAGGAGGGACACAGATACGCAGTATTTT. This translates into CATLNSQVSRRDTDTQYF.